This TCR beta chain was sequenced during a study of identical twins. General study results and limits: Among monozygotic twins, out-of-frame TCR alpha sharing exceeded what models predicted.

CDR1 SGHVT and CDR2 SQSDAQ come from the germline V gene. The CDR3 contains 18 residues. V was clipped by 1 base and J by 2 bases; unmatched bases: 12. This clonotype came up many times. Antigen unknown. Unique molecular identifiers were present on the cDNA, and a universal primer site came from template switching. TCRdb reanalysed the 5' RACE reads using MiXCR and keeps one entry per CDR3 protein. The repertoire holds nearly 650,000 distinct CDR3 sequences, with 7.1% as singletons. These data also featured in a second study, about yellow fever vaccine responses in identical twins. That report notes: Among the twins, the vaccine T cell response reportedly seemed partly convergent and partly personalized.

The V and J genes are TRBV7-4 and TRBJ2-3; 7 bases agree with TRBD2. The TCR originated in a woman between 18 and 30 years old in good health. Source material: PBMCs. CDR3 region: CASSLDGRGTKNTDTQYF. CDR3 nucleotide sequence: TGTGCCAGCAGCTTAGACGGGCGGGGGACTAAAAACACAGATACGCAGTATTTT.